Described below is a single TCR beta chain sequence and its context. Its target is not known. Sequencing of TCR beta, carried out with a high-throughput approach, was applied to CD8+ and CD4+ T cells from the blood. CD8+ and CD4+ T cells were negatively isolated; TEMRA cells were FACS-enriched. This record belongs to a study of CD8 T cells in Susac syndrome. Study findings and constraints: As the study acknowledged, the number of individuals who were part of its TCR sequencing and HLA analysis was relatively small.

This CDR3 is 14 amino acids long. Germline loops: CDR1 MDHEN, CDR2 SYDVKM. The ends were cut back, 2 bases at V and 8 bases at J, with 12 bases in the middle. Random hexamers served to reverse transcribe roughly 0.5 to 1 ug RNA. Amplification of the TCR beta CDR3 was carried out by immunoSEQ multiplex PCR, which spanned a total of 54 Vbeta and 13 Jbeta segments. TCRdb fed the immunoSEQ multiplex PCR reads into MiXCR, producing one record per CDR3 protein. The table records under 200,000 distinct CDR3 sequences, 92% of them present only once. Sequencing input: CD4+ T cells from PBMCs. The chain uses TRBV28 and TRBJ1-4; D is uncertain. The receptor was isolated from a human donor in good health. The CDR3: CASSLNERREKLFF. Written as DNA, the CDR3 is TGTGCCAGCAGTTTAAATGAGCGTCGGGAAAAACTGTTTTTT.